The 11 T cell receptor beta chains below all came from one sample that was sequenced in a study of T cell changes during pregnancy in multiple sclerosis. Clones were sequenced by immunoSEQ multiplex PCR, and TCRdb holds only the in-frame ones, with some missing. The table has roughly 26,000 clones, 85% to 90% seen once; the top ten hold 16%. This material consisted of CD8+ T cells from peripheral blood mononuclear cells, taken in the second trimester of pregnancy. These receptors were taken from a female donor with multiple sclerosis, enrolled in a pregnancy study.

J is TRBJ2-1 and V is TRBV9; possibly TRBD2 for D (5 bases). V was clipped by 0 bases and J by 10 bases, with 11 bases between them. From germline, CDR1 is SGDLS and CDR2 YYNGEE. The length of the CDR3 is 13 residues. DNA of the CDR3: TGTGCCAGCAGCGTAGTGACGGGATTGGAGCAGTTCTTC. Translating gives CASSVVTGLEQFF. Full variable domain (outside the CDR3, taken from reference TRBV9 and TRBJ2-1): DSGVTQTPKHLITATGQRVTLRCSPRSGDLSVYWYQQSLDQGLQFLIQYYNGEERAKGNILERFSAQQFPDLHSELNLSSLELGDSALYFCASSVVTGLEQFFGPGTRLTVL.

The CDR3 region is CASSINEQYF. Written as DNA, the CDR3 is TGTGCCAGCAGTATCAACGAGCAGTACTTC. The chain is built from TRBV2 and TRBJ2-7; D is ambiguous. The CDR3 runs 10 residues. V was cut by 5 bases and J by 5 bases, with 4 bases left in between. Looked up from germline, CDR1 is SNHLY and CDR2 is FYNNEI.

The V call is TRBV2, the J call TRBJ1-1; 7 bases align to TRBD1. The germline CDR1 and CDR2 sequences are SNHLY and FYNNEI. Trimming cost V 6 bases and J 0 bases; bases outside gene matches: 7. The CDR3 has 15 amino acids. The CDR3 region has the DNA TGTGCCAGCAGACCGCGGGACAGTCTGAACACTGAAGCTTTCTTT. Its protein is CASRPRDSLNTEAFF.

CDR3 loop: CASSLGSTSGGYNEQFF. The DNA for the CDR3 is TGTGCCAGCAGCTTAGGGTCTACTAGCGGGGGTTACAATGAGCAGTTCTTC. The chain employs TRBV7-8 and TRBJ2-1, with 11 bases matching TRBD2. The J segment lost 4 bases and the V segment lost 1 base, leaving 6 bases of the junction unmatched. The CDR3 spans 17 residues. The germline CDR1 and CDR2 sequences are SGHVS and FQNEAQ.

CDR3 sequence (DNA): TGCAGCGTTGAGTCCAGGGGGGACTCCTACGAGCAGTACTTC. Encoded protein: CSVESRGDSYEQYF. V usage is TRBV29-1 and J usage is TRBJ2-7; weak D call: TRBD1 (7 bases). Trimming cost V 3 bases and J 0 bases, with 12 bases left between them. The CDR3 is 14 residues long. Germline assignment: CDR1 SQVTM and CDR2 ANQGSEA.

The chain couples TRBV4-1 to TRBJ2-7, with D possibly TRBD1 on 5 matching bases. CDR1 and CDR2 from the germline V gene are MGHRA and YSYEKL. Trimming stripped 1 base from V and 2 bases from J, with 6 bases between. The CDR3 is 13 residues long. In DNA form, the CDR3 reads TGCGCCAGCAGCCAAGCAGGGACCTACGAGCAGTACTTC. This codes for CASSQAGTYEQYF.

This chain links TRBV6-5 with TRBJ2-1; 9 bases fit TRBD2. The CDR3 covers 16 residues. CDR1 MNHEY and CDR2 SVGAGI come from the germline V gene. The ends lost 4 bases at V and 2 bases at J; junction bases unmatched: 6. The CDR3 sequence is CASSSQAGGAYNEQFF. The DNA of the CDR3 is TGTGCCAGCAGTTCTCAAGCGGGAGGTGCCTACAATGAGCAGTTCTTC.

J is TRBJ2-1 and V is TRBV19, with 9 bases identical to TRBD2. V lost 3 bases and J lost 5; bases outside the gene matches: 8. CDR3 length equals 16 residues. Germline V gene data show CDR1 as LNHDA and CDR2 as SQIVND (reference sequence). The CDR3 spells CASSIRAGGPHNEQFF. In DNA form, the CDR3 reads TGTGCCAGTAGTATTCGCGCGGGAGGGCCTCACAATGAGCAGTTCTTC.

The chain employs TRBV13 and TRBJ2-7, with 14 positions matching TRBD2. Germline loops: CDR1 PRHDT, CDR2 FYEKMQ (reference sequence). The CDR3 contains 18 residues. V lost 1 base, J lost 6 bases, and 11 bases stayed unmatched. Here the CDR3 reads CASSLVFGTSGRFGEQYF. The CDR3 DNA reads TGTGCCAGCAGCTTAGTCTTCGGGACTAGCGGGAGATTTGGCGAGCAGTACTTC.

The V gene is TRBV30, the J gene TRBJ2-7, with a tentative D call TRBD1 (5 bases). Per the germline V gene, CDR1 is GTSNPN and CDR2 is SVGIG (reference sequence). The CDR3 runs to 13 residues. The germline V and J ends were trimmed by 2 bases and 6 bases, with 14 bases remaining between them. The DNA for the CDR3 is TGTGCCTGGAGTTACCTCCAGGGTTCCGAGCAGTACTTC. Protein product: CAWSYLQGSEQYF.

The chain joins TRBV7-3 to TRBJ2-1, with D maybe TRBD2 (5 bases). Germline V gene data show CDR1 as SGHTA and CDR2 as FQGTGA. The CDR3 sequence is 15 residues long. V was clipped by 1 base and J by 4 bases, with 11 bases between them. The chain's CDR3 is CASSLMASLYNEQFF. CDR3 bases: TGTGCCAGCAGCTTAATGGCTAGCCTATACAATGAGCAGTTCTTC.